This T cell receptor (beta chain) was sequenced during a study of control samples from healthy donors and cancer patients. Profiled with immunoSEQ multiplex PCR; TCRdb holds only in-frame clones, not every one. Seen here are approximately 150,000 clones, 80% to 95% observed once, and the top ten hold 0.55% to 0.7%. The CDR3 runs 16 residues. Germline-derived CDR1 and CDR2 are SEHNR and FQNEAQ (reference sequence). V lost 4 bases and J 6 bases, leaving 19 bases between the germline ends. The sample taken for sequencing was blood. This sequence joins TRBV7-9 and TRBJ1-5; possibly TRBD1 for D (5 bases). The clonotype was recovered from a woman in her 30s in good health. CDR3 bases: TGTGCCAGCAGCTCTAGTGGGTCCAGGGTTGTTCAGCCCCAGCATTTT. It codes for CASSSSGSRVVQPQHF.